This entry lists 22 T cell receptor beta chains sequenced from one sample in a study of Ad26.COV2.S vaccination and SARS-CoV-2 variants. Libraries were prepared by immunoSEQ multiplex PCR; TCRdb keeps only in-frame clonotypes and omits some of them. The sample yields about 410,000 clones, roughly 90% seen once. Treatment in this sample: around 19 received Ad26.COV2.S at low or high dose, single or two shots; about 5 received placebo; per-sample allocation not given. Repertoires come from day 63 after the first vaccine or placebo injection. This sample comprised peripheral blood, obtained in a trial of Ad26.COV2.S vaccine versus placebo. All receptors come from a person between 18 and 65 years old who received the Ad26.COV2.S COVID-19 vaccine or a placebo.

The chain links TRBV30 to TRBJ1-5, with D uncertain. This CDR3 spans 12 amino acids. Germline V gene lookup returns CDR1 GTSNPN and CDR2 SVGIG (reference sequence). The V end lost 3 bases, the J end lost 0 bases, and 3 bases lay between the germline ends. DNA for the CDR3: TGTGCCTGGAGAAGTAGCAATCAGCCCCAGCATTTT. Translated: CAWRSSNQPQHF.

The CDR3 sequence: CASSYGAAVDTQYF. CDR3 sequence (DNA): TGTGCCAGCAGTTACGGTGCTGCAGTTGATACGCAGTATTTT. This rearrangement joins TRBV6-6 to TRBJ2-3; D gene uncertain. In germline, CDR1 is MNHNY, CDR2 SVGAGI (reference sequence). V lost 2 bases and J 6 bases, leaving 12 bases between the germline ends. CDR3 length: 14 residues.

A note on this clone: Other DNA sequences in the same sample also yield this CDR3. The chain links TRBV7-2 to TRBJ2-7; no clear D gene. Trimming removed 5 bases at V and 1 base at J, with 3 bases between. The CDR3 covers 11 residues. Per germline, CDR1 SGHTA and CDR2 FQGNSA. CDR3 region: CASSPSYEQYF. The CDR3, as DNA: TGTGCCAGCAGCCCGTCCTACGAGCAGTACTTC.

V gene TRBV7-7 combines with J gene TRBJ2-5; perhaps TRBD1 as D (5 bases). V was shortened by 1 base and J by 5 bases, with 14 bases between the two germline ends. The CDR3 is made up of 15 amino acids. Germline V gene lookup returns CDR1 SSHAT and CDR2 FNYEAQ (reference sequence). In DNA form, the CDR3 reads TGTGCCAGCAGCTTAGGACAGTTCTTGGGGGAGACCCAGTACTTC. Encoded protein: CASSLGQFLGETQYF.

This sequence joins TRBV7-6 and TRBJ1-3; TRBD1 matches at 8 bases. The CDR3 runs to 17 residues. Per germline, CDR1 SGHVS and CDR2 FNYEAQ. Losses at the gene ends were 4 bases for V and 3 bases for J; bases not matched to a gene: 11. The CDR3 bases are TGTGCCAGCAGCTCCGACCCTCAGGGGGCACTTGGAAACACCATATATTTT. Amino acid sequence: CASSSDPQGALGNTIYF.

This clone has only one observation. The chain recombines TRBV21-1 with TRBJ2-5; the table's D call, TRBD2, was not checked against the DNA. TRBV21-1 is a recognized pseudogene. The CDR3 is 20 amino acids. The CDR3 region has the DNA TGTGCCAGCAGCAAAGCAGCAGGGGACTATGGGGCAGCCGATAAAGAGACCCAGTACTTC. It yields the protein CASSKAAGDYGAADKETQYF.

The J gene is TRBJ2-4, the V gene TRBV7-2; possibly TRBD1 for D (6 bases). Germline V CDR1 and CDR2: SGHTA, FQGNSA. V was cut by 1 base and J by 5 bases, with 15 bases left in between. This CDR3 has 16 residues. The CDR3 nucleotides read TGTGCCAGCAGCTTAGGGGCAAGAAAGGGGGAAAACATTCAGTACTTC. Translation gives CASSLGARKGENIQYF.

This clone was detected once. The chain combines TRBV18 with TRBJ1-1; D gene ambiguous. Deletions cut 6 bases from V and 1 base from J, with 9 bases between. Germline lookup yields CDR1 KGHSH and CDR2 LQKENI. The CDR3 is 13 amino acids. This CDR3 reads CASSEDANTEAFF. Here the CDR3 DNA reads TGTGCCAGCTCCGAGGACGCGAACACTGAAGCTTTCTTT.

V usage is TRBV11-2 and J usage is TRBJ1-1; 7 positions match TRBD1. This CDR3 has 14 amino acids. The germline V gene encodes CDR1 SGHAT and CDR2 FQNNGV. The junction had 6 bases not matched to a gene; V was cut back by 1 base and J by 7 bases. CDR3 residues: CASSLVYRGGEAFF. The CDR3 DNA sequence: TGTGCCAGCAGCTTAGTATACAGGGGCGGTGAAGCTTTCTTT.

V gene TRBV5-4 combines with J gene TRBJ1-3; 8 positions match TRBD1. With 3 bases clipped from V and 4 bases from J, the junction kept 3 bases outside the gene matches. Per the germline V gene, CDR1 is SGHNT and CDR2 is YYREEE (reference sequence). This CDR3 is 14 amino acids long. The CDR3 is CASSWTGSGNTIYF. The CDR3 region has the DNA TGTGCCAGCAGCTGGACAGGGTCCGGAAACACCATATATTTT.

The rearrangement uses TRBV12-5 and TRBJ1-1; TRBD1 matches 12 bases. CDR3 length equals 15 residues. J gave up 2 bases and V 10 bases, and 8 bases lay outside the gene matches. Germline values: CDR1 LGHNT, CDR2 FRNRAP. CDR3 sequence reads: CATSGTGGINTEAFF. The CDR3 DNA follows: TGTGCTACATCCGGGACAGGGGGCATCAACACTGAAGCTTTCTTT.

This chain connects TRBV19 to TRBJ1-1; 7 nucleotides match TRBD1. Looked up from germline, CDR1 is LNHDA and CDR2 is SQIVND (reference sequence). Trimming removed 3 bases from V and 10 bases from J; junction bases left unmatched: 11. CDR3 length equals 14 residues. The CDR3 nucleotides read TGTGCCAGTAGTATTGGACAGGTAAGGACGGGAGCTTTCTTT. Translation: CASSIGQVRTGAFF.

This chain uses TRBV4-3 with TRBJ1-6; a possible D gene is TRBD1 (5 bases). Germline V gene lookup returns CDR1 LGHNA and CDR2 YSLEER. Trimming pared 4 bases from V and 0 bases from J, leaving 25 bases between. The CDR3 is 21 amino acids. The chain's CDR3 is CASSREWAGTPPSSYNSPLHF. The CDR3 DNA reads TGCGCCAGCAGCCGGGAATGGGCGGGGACCCCACCTAGCTCCTATAATTCACCCCTCCACTTT.

This chain links TRBV19 with TRBJ1-1, with D maybe TRBD1 (5 bases). CDR1 and CDR2 (germline): LNHDA, SQIVND (reference sequence). This CDR3 comprises 16 residues. The V and J ends lost 7 bases and 0 bases respectively, with 18 bases between them. CDR3 in DNA: TGTGCCAGTACCCCGGTGGGTGGGGGTTTGAACACTGAAGCTTTCTTT. Amino acid sequence: CASTPVGGGLNTEAFF. The variable domain in full, completed from reference TRBV19 and TRBJ1-1, reads DGGITQSPKYLFRKEGQNVTLSCEQNLNHDAMYWYRQDPGQGLRLIYYSQIVNDFQKGDIAEGYSVSREKKESFPLTVTSAQKNPTAFYLCASTPVGGGLNTEAFFGQGTRLTVV.

J is TRBJ1-1 and V is TRBV28; D possibly corresponds to TRBD1 (5 bases). V was pared by 5 bases and J by 6 bases, with 19 bases between. Germline values: CDR1 MDHEN, CDR2 SYDVKM. The CDR3 sequence is 15 residues long. Here the CDR3 reads CASSPGGEERPEAFF. CDR3 bases: TGTGCCAGCAGTCCCGGGGGGGAGGAGCGCCCTGAAGCTTTCTTT. The entire variable domain, with the rest obtained from reference TRBV28 and TRBJ1-1, is as follows: DVKVTQSSRYLVKRTGEKVFLECVQDMDHENMFWYRQDPGLGLRLIYFSYDVKMKEKGDIPEGYSVSREKKERFSLILESASTNQTSMYLCASSPGGEERPEAFFGQGTRLTVV.

In this sample, this clone turned up a few times. This chain joins TRBV19 and TRBJ2-5, with D hard to call. CDR1 LNHDA and CDR2 SQIVND come from the germline V gene (reference sequence). V was pared by 3 bases and J by 1 base, with 9 bases between. The CDR3 is 14 residues long. CDR3 nucleotides: TGTGCCAGTAGTATTTCCAGGCGCCAAGAGACCCAGTACTTC. Amino acid sequence: CASSISRRQETQYF.

The rearrangement links TRBV9 to TRBJ2-3, with 7 bases identical to TRBD2. Trimming at V came to 4 bases and at J to 0 bases, leaving 5 bases not matched to a gene. The CDR3 is 15 amino acids. Germline V gives CDR1 SGDLS, CDR2 YYNGEE. The CDR3 DNA reads as TGTGCCAGCAGCTCTAGCGGTCATAGCACAGATACGCAGTATTTT. Its protein product is CASSSSGHSTDTQYF. Drawing the rest from reference TRBV9 and TRBJ2-3, the complete variable domain is DSGVTQTPKHLITATGQRVTLRCSPRSGDLSVYWYQQSLDQGLQFLIQYYNGEERAKGNILERFSAQQFPDLHSELNLSSLELGDSALYFCASSSSGHSTDTQYFGPGTRLTVL.

DNA of the CDR3: TGTGCCAGCAGCCGCCCCCGGGAGGGTGGGAATTCACCCCTCCACTTT. Amino acid sequence: CASSRPREGGNSPLHF. This chain connects TRBV5-4 to TRBJ1-6; D is unresolved. CDR1 is SGHNT, CDR2 YYREEE, per germline (reference sequence). V was trimmed by 4 bases and J by 7 bases, leaving 18 bases between them. The CDR3 contains 16 residues.

The chain carries TRBV4-1 and TRBJ2-7, with a tentative D call TRBD1 (5 bases). V lost 4 bases, J lost 0 bases, and 16 bases lay in between. Germline values: CDR1 MGHRA, CDR2 YSYEKL. The CDR3 has 16 residues. CDR3 nucleotide sequence: TGCGCCAGCAGCCTGTACCCGACAGCAAGCTCCTACGAGCAGTACTTC. Protein product: CASSLYPTASSYEQYF.

The chain links TRBV6-5 to TRBJ1-6; D not certain. The CDR3 extends over 14 amino acids. Germline CDR1 and CDR2: MNHEY and SVGAGI. The germline V and J ends were trimmed by 0 bases and 7 bases, with 7 bases remaining between them. The CDR3 region has the DNA TGTGCCAGCAGTTACTCGAATCTCAATTCACCCCTCCACTTT. It encodes CASSYSNLNSPLHF.

This clone occurred once. The chain carries TRBV4-3 and TRBJ1-2; no clear D. V lost 0 bases and J 4 bases, leaving 9 bases between the germline ends. This CDR3 comprises 14 residues. Germline loops: CDR1 LGHNA, CDR2 YSLEER. Written as DNA, the CDR3 is TGCGCCAGCAGCCAAGAAAGAGTTGGCTATGGCTACACCTTC. Encoded protein: CASSQERVGYGYTF.

This chain connects TRBV5-4 to TRBJ1-3; 7 bases line up with TRBD1. Per germline, CDR1 SGHNT and CDR2 YYREEE (reference sequence). The V gene end was trimmed by 2 bases and the J gene end by 2 bases; junction bases not matched to a gene: 4. The CDR3 contains 15 residues. CDR3 DNA sequence: TGTGCCAGCAGCTTCGACAGGGTAACTGGAAACACCATATATTTT. Translating gives CASSFDRVTGNTIYF.